The rows below give T cell receptor beta chains drawn from one sample of a study of T cells in Graves' hyperthyroidism and ophthalmopathy. TCRdb used MiXCR to reprocess the multiplex PCR reads, holding one entry per CDR3 protein. The sample shows about 380,000 distinct CDR3 sequences, approximately 14% of them seen only once. Sequencing was performed on blood. Every receptor here comes from an older woman with Graves' hyperthyroidism. Each CDR3 is given with its conserved first and last residue. Fields, in order: V gene, clone size, J gene, D gene, CDR3 protein, CDR3 DNA. A D gene is named only where the DNA matches it firmly. Only some rows state a clone size, as once, few, many or a class for expanded clones.

v_gene: TRBV20-1
abundance: many
j_gene: TRBJ1-1
d_gene: .
CDR3aa: CSALDGLNTEAFF
CDR3nt: TGCAGTGCCCTAGACGGACTGAACACTGAAGCTTTCTTT

v_gene: TRBV20-1
abundance: few
j_gene: TRBJ1-4
d_gene: .
CDR3aa: CSARGTRNEKLFF
CDR3nt: TGCAGTGCGCGCGGGACACGCAATGAAAAACTGTTTTTT

v_gene: TRBV5-1
abundance: many
j_gene: TRBJ1-2
d_gene: .
CDR3aa: CASSLVGGDYGYTF
CDR3nt: TGCGCCAGCAGCCTCGTGGGGGGAGACTATGGCTACACCTTC

v_gene: TRBV18
abundance: .
j_gene: TRBJ2-3
d_gene: TRBD1
CDR3aa: CASSQDRGADTQYF
CDR3nt: TGTGCCAGCTCACAAGACAGGGGCGCAGATACGCAGTATTTT

v_gene: TRBV5-4
abundance: many
j_gene: TRBJ2-2
d_gene: TRBD2
CDR3aa: CASSLPTSGRGTTGELFF
CDR3nt: TGTGCCAGCAGCCTCCCGACTAGCGGGAGGGGGACCACCGGGGAGCTGTTTTTT

v_gene: TRBV18
abundance: many
j_gene: TRBJ1-2
d_gene: TRBD1
CDR3aa: CASSPSTGGNYGYTF
CDR3nt: TGTGCCAGCTCACCGTCGACAGGGGGTAACTATGGCTACACCTTC

v_gene: TRBV12-3/TRBV12-4
abundance: many
j_gene: TRBJ2-1
d_gene: TRBD2
CDR3aa: CASSLPGGGPINEQFF
CDR3nt: TGTGCCAGCAGTTTACCCGGGGGAGGGCCTATCAATGAGCAGTTCTTC

v_gene: TRBV7-3
abundance: many
j_gene: TRBJ2-3
d_gene: .
CDR3aa: CASSSSPSGDTQYF
CDR3nt: TGTGCCAGCAGCTCATCCCCCTCTGGAGATACGCAGTATTTT

v_gene: TRBV5-4
abundance: .
j_gene: TRBJ2-3
d_gene: .
CDR3aa: CASSPKTTTDTQYF
CDR3nt: TGTGCCAGCAGCCCAAAAACTACCACAGATACGCAGTATTTT

v_gene: TRBV20-1
abundance: .
j_gene: TRBJ1-2
d_gene: .
CDR3aa: CSARARRGDYGYTF
CDR3nt: TGCAGTGCTAGGGCGAGGAGGGGAGACTATGGCTACACCTTC

v_gene: TRBV28
abundance: many
j_gene: TRBJ1-5
d_gene: TRBD1
CDR3aa: CASKTTGQLNQPQHF
CDR3nt: TGTGCCAGCAAGACAACGGGACAGCTCAATCAGCCCCAGCATTTT

v_gene: TRBV20-1
abundance: many
j_gene: TRBJ2-5
d_gene: TRBD1
CDR3aa: CSATPSGAGGAPGETQYF
CDR3nt: TGCAGTGCTACCCCAAGTGGGGCAGGGGGCGCCCCCGGGGAGACCCAGTACTTC

v_gene: TRBV30
abundance: many
j_gene: TRBJ1-1
d_gene: .
CDR3aa: CAWRGTVNTEAFF
CDR3nt: TGTGCCTGGAGAGGTACAGTGAACACTGAAGCTTTCTTT

v_gene: TRBV3-1
abundance: many
j_gene: TRBJ2-7
d_gene: .
CDR3aa: CASSQGKWYEQYF
CDR3nt: TGTGCCAGCAGCCAGGGGAAGTGGTACGAGCAGTACTTC

v_gene: TRBV20-1
abundance: .
j_gene: TRBJ2-2
d_gene: .
CDR3aa: CSASEQGGNTGELFF
CDR3nt: TGCAGTGCTAGTGAGCAGGGTGGGAACACCGGGGAGCTGTTTTTT

v_gene: TRBV5-1
abundance: many
j_gene: TRBJ2-7
d_gene: TRBD2
CDR3aa: CASSLEEAGLAGETYEQYF
CDR3nt: TGCGCCAGCAGCTTGGAGGAGGCAGGACTAGCGGGCGAAACCTACGAGCAGTACTTC